This is a list of T cell receptor beta chains from one sample in a study of CD8 T cells in Susac syndrome. TCRdb analysed the immunoSEQ multiplex PCR reads with MiXCR anew, one entry per CDR3 protein. The table shows approximately 150,000 distinct CDR3 sequences, with roughly 80% occurring only once. The sample comprised CD8+ T cells from PBMCs. Receptors originate from a human donor with multiple sclerosis. The CDR3 runs from the conserved cysteine through the conserved F or W.

V gene	J gene	CDR3 protein
TRBV12-3/TRBV12-4	TRBJ2-1	CASSSLEREGPGQFF
TRBV5-6	TRBJ2-7	CASSKEGRDPYEQYF
TRBV4-1	TRBJ2-1	CASSLAGVDNEQFF
TRBV20-1	TRBJ1-6	CSARDSTHRVDSPLHF
TRBV12-3/TRBV12-4	TRBJ1-1	CASTPGGETEAFF
TRBV4-3	TRBJ1-1	CASSQSYGGGGTEAFF
TRBV19	TRBJ1-1	CASSSGGPEAFF
TRBV30	TRBJ1-5	CAWSVGPNQPQHF
TRBV27	TRBJ1-3	CASSLTGVEDTIYF
TRBV7-3	TRBJ2-3	CASSAGLAVTDTQYF
TRBV27	TRBJ1-3	CASRGLADTIYF
TRBV27	TRBJ2-2	CASSLLQGANGELFF
TRBV27	TRBJ1-5	CASSLRGGQPQRF
TRBV28	TRBJ1-5	CASSLGTEVSQPQHF
TRBV12-3/TRBV12-4	TRBJ1-6	CASSEGQGGSPLHF
TRBV6-2/TRBV6-3	TRBJ2-3	CASRSPSGGADTQYF
TRBV12-3/TRBV12-4	TRBJ1-1	CASSFMNTEAFF
TRBV4-1	TRBJ2-3	CASSQERQPSTDTQYF
TRBV6-6	TRBJ2-1	CASSLIVQGRDEQFF
TRBV9	TRBJ2-2	CASSPREGRLDTGELFF
TRBV11-3	TRBJ2-7	CASSSTGRNEQYF
TRBV28	TRBJ1-1	CASSLQGPEAFF
TRBV20-1	TRBJ1-2	CSARDLDSGDYGYTF
TRBV27	TRBJ2-7	CASSLSTTSSYEQYF
TRBV9	TRBJ2-1	CASSEIRLTGSNEQFF
TRBV11-3	TRBJ2-1	CASSHARLVNEQFF
TRBV5-6	TRBJ1-2	CASSLAWGQDEESYGYTF
TRBV7-6	TRBJ2-1	CASSLARSGSGSYNEQFF
TRBV6-5	TRBJ2-3	CASSYEHPTDTQYF
TRBV19	TRBJ2-1	CASSWDTYNEQFF
TRBV28	TRBJ1-3	CASSFVNSGNTIYF
TRBV7-2	TRBJ2-7	CASSLLGFAYEQYF
TRBV6-4	TRBJ2-1	CASSDPPGSEQFF
TRBV7-9	TRBJ1-5	CASSLGWGQQPQHF
TRBV4-3	TRBJ1-1	CASSQDWGPEAFF
TRBV11-2	TRBJ2-7	CASRGGTDSYEQYF
TRBV11-2	TRBJ1-4	CASSTTTRATNEKLFF
TRBV12-3/TRBV12-4	TRBJ2-1	CASSLMTSGNEQFF
TRBV4-1	TRBJ2-5	CASSQGQGRETQYF
TRBV30	TRBJ1-1	CAWVDSSFSEAFF
TRBV6-1	TRBJ2-7	CATTVQGITYEQYF
TRBV9	TRBJ2-1	CASSPEGLEQFF
TRBV6-1	TRBJ2-6	CASSGDQGTGANVLTF
TRBV19	TRBJ1-2	CASTPSGQPYGYTF
TRBV7-9	TRBJ2-1	CASSLQGRPPYNEQFF